This TCR beta chain was observed in a study of long-term antiretroviral therapy in people with HIV. General study points: Collection spanned 2004 to 2017; ART regimens may be less effective than current ones.

The V gene's germline CDR1 is MNHEY and CDR2 SVGAGI. The CDR3 extends over 15 amino acids. Trimming stripped 0 bases from V and 1 base from J, with 7 bases between. Turning to this clone: Its antigen is unidentified.

At least two post-ART and at least one pre-ART PBMC sample were available for each donor. A v3.0 immunoSEQ assay was performed at survey level. Sequencing had a target that covered roughly 35,000-55,000 T-cell genomes per sample. TCRdb's table, derived via immunoSEQ multiplex PCR, lists solely in-frame clones and lacks some. The sample lists some 17,000 clones, approximately 90% occurring once. The sample was unsorted PBMCs, taken 6.9 years after starting antiretroviral therapy. The TCR was taken from a man aged 50-60 years with HIV. The rearrangement links TRBV6-5 to TRBJ1-3; D is ambiguous. This CDR3 is CASSYSEGSGNTIYF. For the CDR3, the DNA is TGTGCCAGCAGTTACTCGGAAGGGTCTGGAAACACCATATATTTT.